The clone carrying this T cell receptor beta chain was counted a few times. Its antigen is not identified. TCRalpha and TCRbeta libraries used 5'RACE with constant-segment primers and UMIs. TCRdb processed the 5' RACE reads anew with MiXCR; each CDR3 protein has one entry. The sample includes about 560,000 distinct CDR3 sequences, around 15% of them seen just once. Trimming took 5 bases from V and 4 from J, leaving 8 bases between them. This CDR3 has 12 residues. This entry belongs to a study of T-cell memory formation after mild COVID-19. Overall study: Among the donors, TCR clusters were largely specific to each donor.

Study-level points and caveats: The study found balanced CD4/CD8 in clones contracting day 15 to 85 and a CD4+ lean in later expanders. Pre-infection memory held some responding clones, suggesting pre-existing cross-reactive T cells responded.

The chain carries TRBV12-3 or TRBV12-4 and TRBJ2-5; D ambiguous. Sample: PBMCs or a T cell subset sorted from them (not recorded which). The source of this sequence is an adult woman who had mild COVID-19 (a few samples of this study predate the infection). Cell type and time point are not known. Here the CDR3 reads CASSVVRETQYF. The DNA for the CDR3 is TGTGCCAGCAGTGTCGTCAGAGAGACCCAGTACTTC.